This T cell receptor (beta chain) derives from a study of vaccination effects on CD4 cells after COVID-19. Worth noting for this clone: Its antigen is unidentified.

The CDR3 length is 14 residues. Trimming took off 3 bases at V and 0 bases at J, with 8 bases between the two ends. Looked up from germline, CDR1 is SGHRS and CDR2 is YFSETQ. Measured with immunoSEQ multiplex PCR; TCRdb has only the in-frame clones, and not every one. Counted here are 65,000 to 90,000 clones, approximately 74% occurring once; the ten biggest clones make up 2.5% to 3.5%. With the ViraFEST assay, the study expanded antigen-specific CD4+ T cells using viral peptide pools, then sequenced them. On roughly day 10 of culture, CD4+ T cells were separated out. Neither prior SARS-CoV-2 infection nor positive nucleocapsid antibodies were present in the vaccine recipients. Peptides at roughly 10 ug/ml and IL-2 at 9 to 10 IU/ml were added to 1.5 million to 2.5 million PBMC per well.

The material was CD4+ T cells from PBMCs cultured with HCoV-NL63 spike peptides, obtained before COVID-19 vaccination. This sequence originates from a human donor who received a COVID-19 vaccine. The chain uses TRBV5-1 and TRBJ2-3; D not resolved. This CDR3 is CASSWTASTDTQYF. In DNA, the CDR3 is TGCGCCAGCAGCTGGACGGCTAGCACAGATACGCAGTATTTT.